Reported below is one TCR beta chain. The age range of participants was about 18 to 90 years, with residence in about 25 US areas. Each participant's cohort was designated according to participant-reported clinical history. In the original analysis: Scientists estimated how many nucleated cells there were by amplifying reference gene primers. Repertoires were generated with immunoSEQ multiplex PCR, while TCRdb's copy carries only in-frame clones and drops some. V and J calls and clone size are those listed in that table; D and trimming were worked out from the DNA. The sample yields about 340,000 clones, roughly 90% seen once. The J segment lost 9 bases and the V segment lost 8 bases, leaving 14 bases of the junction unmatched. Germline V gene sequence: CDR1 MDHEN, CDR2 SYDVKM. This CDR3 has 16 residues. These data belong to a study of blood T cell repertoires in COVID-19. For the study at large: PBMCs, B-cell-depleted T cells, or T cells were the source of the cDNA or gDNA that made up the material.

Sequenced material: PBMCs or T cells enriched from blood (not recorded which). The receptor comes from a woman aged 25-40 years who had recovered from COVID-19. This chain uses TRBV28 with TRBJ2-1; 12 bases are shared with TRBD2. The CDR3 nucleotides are TGTGCCAGCCATAATCCCCCCCCTAGCGGGGGGGGTGAGCAGTTCTTC. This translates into CASHNPPPSGGGEQFF.